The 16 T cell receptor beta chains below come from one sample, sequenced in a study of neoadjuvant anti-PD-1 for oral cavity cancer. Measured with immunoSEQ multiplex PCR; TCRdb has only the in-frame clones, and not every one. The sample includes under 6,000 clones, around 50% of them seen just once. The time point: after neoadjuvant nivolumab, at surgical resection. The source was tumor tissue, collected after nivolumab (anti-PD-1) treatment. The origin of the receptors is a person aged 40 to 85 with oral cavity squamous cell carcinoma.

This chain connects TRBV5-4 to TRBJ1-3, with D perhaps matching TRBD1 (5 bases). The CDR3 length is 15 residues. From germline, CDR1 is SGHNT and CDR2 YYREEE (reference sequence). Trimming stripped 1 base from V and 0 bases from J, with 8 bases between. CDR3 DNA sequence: TGTGCCAGCAGCTTGCAGGGACCCTCTGGAAACACCATATATTTT. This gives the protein CASSLQGPSGNTIYF.

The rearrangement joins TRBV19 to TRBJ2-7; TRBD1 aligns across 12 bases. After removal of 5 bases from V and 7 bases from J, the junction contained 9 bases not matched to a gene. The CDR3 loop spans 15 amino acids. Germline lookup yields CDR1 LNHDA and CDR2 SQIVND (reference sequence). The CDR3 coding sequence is TGTGCCAGTAGTGGGACAGGGGGCCCGTCGGAAGAGCAGTACTTC. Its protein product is CASSGTGGPSEEQYF. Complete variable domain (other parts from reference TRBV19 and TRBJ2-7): DGGITQSPKYLFRKEGQNVTLSCEQNLNHDAMYWYRQDPGQGLRLIYYSQIVNDFQKGDIAEGYSVSREKKESFPLTVTSAQKNPTAFYLCASSGTGGPSEEQYFGPGTRLTVT.

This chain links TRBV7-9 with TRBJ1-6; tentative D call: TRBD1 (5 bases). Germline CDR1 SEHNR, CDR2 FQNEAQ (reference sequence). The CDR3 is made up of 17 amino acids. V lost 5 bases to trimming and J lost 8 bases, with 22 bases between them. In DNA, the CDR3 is TGTGCCAGCAGCCGCGGCGGGGGATCGGGGGTTTATTCACCCCTCCACTTT. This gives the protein CASSRGGGSGVYSPLHF.

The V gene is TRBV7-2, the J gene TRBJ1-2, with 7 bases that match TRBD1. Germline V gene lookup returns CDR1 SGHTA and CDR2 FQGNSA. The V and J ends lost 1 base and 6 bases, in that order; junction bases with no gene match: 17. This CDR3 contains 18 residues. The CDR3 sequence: CASSLDPSEGAPLDGYTF. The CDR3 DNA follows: TGTGCCAGCAGCTTAGACCCTTCGGAGGGGGCGCCTTTAGATGGCTACACCTTC. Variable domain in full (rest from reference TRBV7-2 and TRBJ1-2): GAGVSQSPSNKVTEKGKDVELRCDPISGHTALYWYRQSLGQGLEFLIYFQGNSAPDKSGLPSDRFSAERTGGSVSTLTIQRTQQEDSAVYLCASSLDPSEGAPLDGYTFGSGTRLTVV.

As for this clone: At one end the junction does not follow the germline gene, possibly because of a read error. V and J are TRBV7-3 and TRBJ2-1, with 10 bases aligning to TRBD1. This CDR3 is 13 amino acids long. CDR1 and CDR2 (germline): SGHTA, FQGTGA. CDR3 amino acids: CASSLDGTGDCIF. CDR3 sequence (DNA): TGTGCCAGCAGCTTAGACGGGACAGGGGATTGTATCTTC.

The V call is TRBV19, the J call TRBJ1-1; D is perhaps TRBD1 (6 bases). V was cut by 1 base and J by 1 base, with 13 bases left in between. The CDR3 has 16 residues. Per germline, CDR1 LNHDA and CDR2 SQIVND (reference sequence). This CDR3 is CASSIGGGGRNTEAFF. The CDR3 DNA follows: TGTGCCAGTAGTATAGGAGGGGGTGGACGGAACACTGAAGCTTTCTTT. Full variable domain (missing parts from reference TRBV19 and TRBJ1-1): DGGITQSPKYLFRKEGQNVTLSCEQNLNHDAMYWYRQDPGQGLRLIYYSQIVNDFQKGDIAEGYSVSREKKESFPLTVTSAQKNPTAFYLCASSIGGGGRNTEAFFGQGTRLTVV.

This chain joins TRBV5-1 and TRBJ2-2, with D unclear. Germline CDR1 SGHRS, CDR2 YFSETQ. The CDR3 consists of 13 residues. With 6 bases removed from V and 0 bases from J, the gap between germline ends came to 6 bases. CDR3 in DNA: TGCGCCAGCATGGGGACGAACACCGGGGAGCTGTTTTTT. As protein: CASMGTNTGELFF.

CDR3 sequence: CASSFSQREQYF. In nucleotides, the CDR3 is TGTGCCAGCAGCTTTTCCCAGCGGGAGCAGTATTTT. The V gene is TRBV5-6, the J gene TRBJ2-3; TRBD2 agrees at 7 bases. V shed 2 bases, J shed 11 bases, and the junction held 5 bases outside the gene matches. The CDR3 sequence is 12 residues long. CDR1 and CDR2 (germline): SGHDT, YYEEEE.

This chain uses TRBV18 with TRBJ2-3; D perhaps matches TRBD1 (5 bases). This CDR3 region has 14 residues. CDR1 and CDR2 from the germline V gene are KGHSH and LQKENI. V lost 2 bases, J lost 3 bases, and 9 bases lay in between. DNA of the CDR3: TGTGCCAGCTCACCAGGCAGGGTAACAGATACGCAGTATTTT. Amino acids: CASSPGRVTDTQYF.

For the CDR3, the DNA is TGCAGCGTTGTGGGGAATACAGGGGCTTCCGATACGCAGTATTTT. Its translation is CSVVGNTGASDTQYF. The chain is built from TRBV29-1 and TRBJ2-3; 7 bases line up with TRBD1. Germline lookup yields CDR1 SQVTM and CDR2 ANQGSEA. With V trimmed by 4 bases and J by 6 bases, 13 bases remained unmatched. The CDR3 spans 15 residues.

The CDR3 loop reads CSIGQGTDTQYF. The CDR3 bases are TGCAGCATAGGACAGGGGACAGATACGCAGTATTTT. This chain uses TRBV29-1 with TRBJ2-3, with TRBD1 matching 9 bases. J lost 3 bases, V lost 8 bases, and 3 bases had no gene match. CDR1 is SQVTM, CDR2 ANQGSEA, per germline. This CDR3 region has 12 residues.

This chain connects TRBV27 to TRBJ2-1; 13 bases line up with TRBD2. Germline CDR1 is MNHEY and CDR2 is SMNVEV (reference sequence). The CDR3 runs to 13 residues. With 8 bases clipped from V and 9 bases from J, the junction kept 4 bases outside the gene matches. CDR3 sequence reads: CASGTSGGVEQFF. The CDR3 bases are TGTGCCAGCGGCACTAGCGGGGGGGTTGAGCAGTTCTTC.

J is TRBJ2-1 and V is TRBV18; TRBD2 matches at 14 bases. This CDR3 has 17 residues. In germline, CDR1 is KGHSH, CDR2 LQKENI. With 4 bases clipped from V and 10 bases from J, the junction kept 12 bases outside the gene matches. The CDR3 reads CASSRGAGTSGSLEQFF. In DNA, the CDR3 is TGTGCCAGCTCACGGGGAGCCGGGACTAGCGGGAGCTTGGAGCAGTTCTTC.

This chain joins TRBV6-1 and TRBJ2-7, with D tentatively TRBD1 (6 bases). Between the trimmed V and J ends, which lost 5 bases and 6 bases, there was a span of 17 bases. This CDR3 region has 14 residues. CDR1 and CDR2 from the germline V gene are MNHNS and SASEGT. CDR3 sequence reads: CASSPRQENGEQYF. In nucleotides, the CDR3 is TGTGCCAGCAGTCCCCGACAGGAGAATGGCGAGCAGTACTTC.

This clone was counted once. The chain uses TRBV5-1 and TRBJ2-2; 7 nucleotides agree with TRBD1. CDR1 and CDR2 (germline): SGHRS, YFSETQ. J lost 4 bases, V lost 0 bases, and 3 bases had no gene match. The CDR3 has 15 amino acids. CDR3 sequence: CASSLEGASTGELFF. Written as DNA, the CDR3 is TGCGCCAGCAGCTTGGAGGGGGCGAGCACCGGGGAGCTGTTTTTT.

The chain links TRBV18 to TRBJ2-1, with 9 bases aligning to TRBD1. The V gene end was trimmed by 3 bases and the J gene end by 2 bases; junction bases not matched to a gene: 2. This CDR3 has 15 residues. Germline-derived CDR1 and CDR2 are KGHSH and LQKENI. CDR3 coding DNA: TGTGCCAGCTCACCCCGGACAGGGGCCTACAATGAGCAGTTCTTC. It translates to CASSPRTGAYNEQFF. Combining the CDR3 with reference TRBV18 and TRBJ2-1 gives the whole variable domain NAGVMQNPRHLVRRRGQEARLRCSPMKGHSHVYWYRQLPEEGLKFMVYLQKENIIDESGMPKERFSAEFPKEGPSILRIQQVVRGDSAAYFCASSPRTGAYNEQFFGPGTRLTVL.